This TCR beta chain was captured by sequencing in a study of identifying expanded T cells in peripheral blood. Concerning this clone itself: Antigen unknown.

No infections or other immune events were documented during collection. Study-level points and caveats: About 1.2 clones differed between technical replicates, versus around 15 and 19 over time. Variance in clone template counts between roughly two-week samples significantly increased with total template count across all healthy donors.

Trimming removed 6 bases at V and 2 bases at J, with 17 bases between. The CDR3 sequence is 15 residues long. Germline CDR1 reads MDHEN; CDR2 reads SYDVKM. Some clones are missing from TCRdb's copy, which holds only in-frame ones; the method was immunoSEQ multiplex PCR. The table has approximately 91,000 clones, around 88% seen once; the top ten hold around 4.1%. Sequencing used blood. The chain recombines TRBV28 with TRBJ2-7, with TRBD1 as a possible D gene (6 bases). This clonotype originated in a person between 18 and 69 years old in good health. CDR3 sequence: CASRLGGSPTYEQYF. The CDR3 coding sequence is TGTGCCAGCAGGCTAGGGGGTAGTCCAACCTACGAGCAGTACTTC. The full variable domain, its missing parts supplied by reference TRBV28 and TRBJ2-7, is DVKVTQSSRYLVKRTGEKVFLECVQDMDHENMFWYRQDPGLGLRLIYFSYDVKMKEKGDIPEGYSVSREKKERFSLILESASTNQTSMYLCASRLGGSPTYEQYFGPGTRLTVT.